Included here is one T cell receptor (beta chain) sequence, with context. Antigen unknown. The data derive from a study of OX40 agonist ivuxolimab in advanced cancers. General study findings and limits: Which antigen the expanded peripheral T cells recognized is unknown. Fewer expanded clones were found on average in CD4+ than in CD8+ T cells.

TCRdb keeps only in-frame clones here, not all; method: immunoSEQ multiplex PCR. The sample contains approximately 18,000 clones, 73% of which appear only once. The sequencing here drew on CD4+ or CD8+ T cells sorted from blood, taken in a trial of the OX40 agonist ivuxolimab. This TCR was sampled from an adult with an advanced solid tumor such as melanoma, head and neck, liver or kidney cancer.

The CDR3: CASSLGSAFYNEQFF. The CDR3, as DNA: TGTGCCAGCAGCTTAGGGTCAGCTTTTTACAATGAGCAGTTCTTC. The chain uses TRBV5-6 and TRBJ2-1; D not resolved. The ends were cut back, 2 bases at V and 4 bases at J, with 13 bases in the middle. This CDR3 region has 15 residues. CDR1 is SGHDT and CDR2 is YYEEEE in the germline V gene.